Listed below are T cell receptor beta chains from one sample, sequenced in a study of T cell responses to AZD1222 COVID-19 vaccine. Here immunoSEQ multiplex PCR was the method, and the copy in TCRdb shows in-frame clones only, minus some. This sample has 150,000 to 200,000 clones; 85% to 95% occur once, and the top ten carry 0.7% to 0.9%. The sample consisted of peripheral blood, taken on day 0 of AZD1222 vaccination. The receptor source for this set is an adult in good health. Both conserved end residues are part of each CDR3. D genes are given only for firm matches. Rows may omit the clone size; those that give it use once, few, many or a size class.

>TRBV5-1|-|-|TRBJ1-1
CASSLAPDTYMNTEAFF
TGCGCCAGCAGCTTGGCCCCGGACACTTACATGAACACTGAAGCTTTCTTT
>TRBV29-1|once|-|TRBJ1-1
CSVEEPGTEAFF
TGCAGCGTTGAAGAACCCGGCACTGAAGCTTTCTTT
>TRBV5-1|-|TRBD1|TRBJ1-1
CASSPGQGLKTEAFF
TGCGCCAGCAGCCCGGGACAGGGTTTGAAAACTGAAGCTTTCTTT
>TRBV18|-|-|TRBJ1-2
CASSANLEGGYGYTF
TGTGCCAGCTCAGCGAACCTCGAGGGGGGCTATGGCTACACCTTC
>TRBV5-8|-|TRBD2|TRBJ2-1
CASSPRGARMVNEQFF
TGTGCCAGCAGCCCGCGGGGGGCAAGAATGGTTAATGAGCAGTTCTTC
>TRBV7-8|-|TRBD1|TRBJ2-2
CASSSGGMNTGELFF
TGTGCCAGCAGTTCAGGGGGCATGAACACCGGGGAGCTGTTTTTT
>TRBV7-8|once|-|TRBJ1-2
CASSKGRWRVDDGYTF
TGTGCCAGCAGCAAAGGACGGTGGAGAGTCGACGATGGCTACACCTTC
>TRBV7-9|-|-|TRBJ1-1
CASTLEGNTEAFF
TGTGCCAGCACCTTGGAGGGGAACACTGAAGCTTTCTTT
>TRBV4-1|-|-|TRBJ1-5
CASSQVLIVGNQPQHF
TGCGCCAGCAGCCAAGTCCTCATAGTTGGTAATCAGCCCCAGCATTTT
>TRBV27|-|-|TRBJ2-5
CASSLAGSQETQYF
TGTGCCAGCAGTTTAGCAGGGTCCCAAGAGACCCAGTACTTC
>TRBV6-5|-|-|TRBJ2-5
CASSQDSGETQYF
TGTGCCAGCAGTCAGGACTCCGGAGAGACCCAGTACTTC
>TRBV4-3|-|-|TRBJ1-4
CASSQEPLGEKLFF
TGCGCCAGCAGCCAAGAACCTTTGGGTGAAAAACTGTTTTTT
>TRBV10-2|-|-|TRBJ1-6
CASSPEIYSPLHF
TGCGCCAGCAGCCCCGAGATCTATTCACCCCTCCACTTT
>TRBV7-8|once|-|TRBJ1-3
CASSSTPGRDAGNTIYF
TGTGCCAGCAGCTCGACCCCTGGCAGGGACGCTGGAAACACCATATATTTT
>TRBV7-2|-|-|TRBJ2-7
CASSLVVGTEYEQYF
TGTGCCAGCAGCTTAGTTGTAGGGACCGAATACGAGCAGTACTTC
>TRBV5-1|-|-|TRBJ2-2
CASSLGGSDTGELFF
TGCGCCAGCAGCTTGGGGGGGAGCGACACCGGGGAGCTGTTTTTT
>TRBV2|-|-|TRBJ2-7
CASRSHEQYF
TGTGCCAGCAGATCGCACGAGCAGTACTTC
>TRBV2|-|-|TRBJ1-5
CASKQGGQPQHF
TGTGCCAGCAAACAGGGTGGACAGCCCCAGCATTTT
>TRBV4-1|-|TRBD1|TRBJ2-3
CASSQDETGWTMTDTQYF
TGCGCCAGCAGCCAAGACGAGACAGGGTGGACGATGACAGATACGCAGTATTTT
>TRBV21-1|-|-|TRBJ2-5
CASSKASKDREETQYF
TGTGCCAGCAGCAAAGCGAGCAAGGACAGGGAAGAGACCCAGTACTTC
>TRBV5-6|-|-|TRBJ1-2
CASSPGIRYGPNYGYTF
TGTGCCAGCAGCCCAGGGATACGATACGGGCCTAACTATGGCTACACCTTC
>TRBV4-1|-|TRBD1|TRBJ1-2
CASSQDRGGGYTF
TGCGCCAGCAGCCAGGACAGGGGTGGCGGCTACACCTTC
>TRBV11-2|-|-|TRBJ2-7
CASSFDHPGRSYEQYF
TGTGCCAGCAGCTTCGACCATCCGGGACGCTCCTACGAGCAGTACTTC
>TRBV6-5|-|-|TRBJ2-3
CASSYVRADTQYF
TGTGCCAGCAGTTACGTCAGGGCAGATACGCAGTATTTT
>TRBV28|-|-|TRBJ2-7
CASKALSYEQYF
TGTGCCAGCAAGGCGCTTTCCTACGAGCAGTACTTC
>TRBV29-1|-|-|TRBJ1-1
CSVNRDGDTEAFF
TGCAGCGTCAACAGGGATGGGGACACTGAAGCTTTCTTT
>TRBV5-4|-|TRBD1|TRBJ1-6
CASSFPQGASPLHF
TGTGCCAGCAGCTTTCCCCAGGGGGCATCACCCCTCCACTTT
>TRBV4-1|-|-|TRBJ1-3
CASSQVLVAGNTIYF
TGCGCCAGCAGCCAAGTCCTGGTAGCCGGAAACACCATATATTTT